These T cell receptor beta chains were read from a single sample in a study of blood T cell repertoires in COVID-19. Assay: immunoSEQ multiplex PCR; the TCRdb copy retains only in-frame clones and omits some. This sample yields about 150,000 clones, of which approximately 78% are seen a single time; approximately 6% belongs to the top ten. Specimen: PBMCs or T cells enriched from blood (not recorded which). The receptor set was obtained from a woman in her forties or fifties who had recovered from COVID-19. Both conserved end residues are part of each CDR3. D genes are given only for firm matches. Size is omitted from some rows. Given values are once, few, many or a class for expanded clones.

size	D	V	J	DNA	CDR3
.	.	TRBV23-1	TRBJ1-6	TGCGCCAGCAGTCACCCTAAGAGCTTTATCTACGAAATAACCTATAATTCACCCCTCCACTTT	CASSHPKSFIYEITYNSPLHF
.	.	TRBV15	TRBJ2-3	TGTGCCACCAGCAGGGGGATGGACAGCCTAGGAGATACGCAGTATTTT	CATSRGMDSLGDTQYF
.	TRBD1	TRBV15	TRBJ2-4	TGTGCCACCAGCAGACAGGGGGTCAACATTCAGTACTTC	CATSRQGVNIQYF
.	.	TRBV6-5	TRBJ1-5	TGTGCCAGCAAAGGTGGGGCTAGCAATCAGCCCCAGCATTTT	CASKGGASNQPQHF
few	TRBD1	TRBV6-1	TRBJ1-6	TGTGCCAGCAGTGAAGGACAGGGGCAGGGGTCACCCCTCCACTTT	CASSEGQGQGSPLHF
.	.	TRBV2	TRBJ2-7	TGTGCCAGCAGGGCCACCACCTACGAGCAGTACTTC	CASRATTYEQYF
.	TRBD1	TRBV19	TRBJ2-3	TGTGCCAGTAGTCTACTGGACAGGGATGGAGATACGCAGTATTTT	CASSLLDRDGDTQYF
few	.	TRBV5-1	TRBJ1-6	TGCGCCAGCAGCTTCACGACAGAAAATTCACCCCTCCACTTT	CASSFTTENSPLHF
.	.	TRBV4-1	TRBJ1-4	TGCGCCAGCAGCCAAGAGGGGGCGGGTGAAAAACTGTTTTTT	CASSQEGAGEKLFF
.	.	TRBV6-5	TRBJ2-7	TGTGCCAGCATGTGGGGCCCTGACTACGAGCAGTACTTC	CASMWGPDYEQYF
.	.	TRBV19	TRBJ1-4	TGTGCCAGCCGGACAGACGCCTCAACTAATGAAAAACTGTTTTTT	CASRTDASTNEKLFF
.	.	TRBV2	TRBJ1-1	TGTGCCAGCAGTGAGTTTGGGCAGGCGGGCACTGAAGCTTTCTTT	CASSEFGQAGTEAFF
.	TRBD1	TRBV7-2	TRBJ1-1	TGTGCCAGCAGCTGGGGGGACAGGGACACTGAAGCTTTCTTT	CASSWGDRDTEAFF
.	TRBD2	TRBV5-4	TRBJ2-3	TGTGCCAGCAGGACTAGCGGGGGGGCAGGGGATACGCAGTATTTT	CASRTSGGAGDTQYF
.	.	TRBV28	TRBJ1-4	TGTGCCAGCAGTTTTCTGGGAGCTAATGAAAAACTGTTTTTT	CASSFLGANEKLFF
.	TRBD1	TRBV2	TRBJ1-5	TGTGCCAGCAGCCTGGACAGGGTGGGCATTCAGCCCCAGCATTTT	CASSLDRVGIQPQHF
.	TRBD1	TRBV18	TRBJ1-2	TGTGCCAGCTCACCAGACAGGGGAGATGGCTACACCTTC	CASSPDRGDGYTF
.	TRBD1	TRBV5-1	TRBJ1-3	TGCGCCAGCAGCTTGGGGGACAGGGGAAACACCATATATTTT	CASSLGDRGNTIYF
.	.	TRBV19	TRBJ2-7	TGTGCCAGTAGTACCGGACTTGGGTCCTACGAGCAGTACTTC	CASSTGLGSYEQYF
once	TRBD2	TRBV30	TRBJ2-7	TGTGCCTGGAGTGACTACCCCAGCGGGGGTTCCTACGAGCAGTACTTC	CAWSDYPSGGSYEQYF
.	.	TRBV27	TRBJ1-6	TGTGCCAGCAGTGCAGACCCTAGCTCCTATAATTCACCCCTCCACTTT	CASSADPSSYNSPLHF
.	.	TRBV28	TRBJ1-5	TGTGCCTCAGCTCCGGGATATCAGCCCCAGCATTTT	CASAPGYQPQHF
.	TRBD1	TRBV16	TRBJ1-4	TGTGCCAGCAGCCAGGACGGGACAGCTCAAAAACTGTTTTTT	CASSQDGTAQKLFF
.	.	TRBV7-3	TRBJ2-6	TGTGCCAGCAGACCAACGCCACTTTCCGGCGTCCTGACTTTC	CASRPTPLSGVLTF
.	TRBD1	TRBV13	TRBJ1-2	TGTGCCAGCGGCGAGGGGGCGGACTATGGCTACACCTTC	CASGEGADYGYTF
.	TRBD1	TRBV9	TRBJ1-1	TGTGCCAGCAGCGGAAGAACTACAGGGGTGCTGAACACTGAAGCTTTCTTT	CASSGRTTGVLNTEAFF
few	.	TRBV2	TRBJ1-4	TGTGCCAGCAGTGGAGACTTAGAAAAACTGTTTTTT	CASSGDLEKLFF
.	TRBD1	TRBV3-1/TRBV3-2	TRBJ2-7	TGTGCCAGCAGCCCCTTCACAGGGGGTACTTACGAGCAGTACTTC	CASSPFTGGTYEQYF
once	TRBD1	TRBV5-1	TRBJ2-5	TGCGCCAGCAGCTTGGCAGGGGGCGAGCAAGAGACCCAGTACTTC	CASSLAGGEQETQYF
.	.	TRBV9	TRBJ1-2	TGTGCCAGCAGTCAGGGATCCGGTAGGGCTAACTATGGCTACACCTTC	CASSQGSGRANYGYTF
.	TRBD1	TRBV29-1	TRBJ2-5	TGCAGCATTGGACAGGGGTTAGAGACCCAGTACTTC	CSIGQGLETQYF
.	TRBD1	TRBV5-1	TRBJ2-4	TGCGCCAGCAGCTTGGGTCCGGGACAGGGGGCTGGCATTCAGTACTTC	CASSLGPGQGAGIQYF
.	TRBD2	TRBV4-2	TRBJ2-2	TGTGCCAGCAGCCAATCACAAGCGGGGACCGGGGAGCTGTTTTTT	CASSQSQAGTGELFF
.	.	TRBV5-1	TRBJ1-2	TGCGCCAGCAGCCCCGCGCAGGGCTATGGCTACACCTTC	CASSPAQGYGYTF
few	.	TRBV2	TRBJ2-5	TGTGCCAGCAGTGAGAGTGGTGAGACCCAGTACTTC	CASSESGETQYF
once	.	TRBV7-2	TRBJ1-2	TGTGCCAGCAGCTTACCCCCGACAATACATGGCTACACCTTC	CASSLPPTIHGYTF
.	.	TRBV7-9	TRBJ1-2	TGTGCCAGCAGCTCGGGGCGGGGGCCAACGGATGGCTACACCTTC	CASSSGRGPTDGYTF
.	TRBD1	TRBV19	TRBJ2-5	TGTGCCAGTAGTAACCTAGGGACAGGGCGAGAGACCCAGTACTTC	CASSNLGTGRETQYF
.	.	TRBV7-9	TRBJ2-7	TGTGCCAGCAGCTTACGAGGTGACGCCGGGTCAACTGCCTACGAGCAGTACTTC	CASSLRGDAGSTAYEQYF
.	.	TRBV7-2	TRBJ2-7	TGTGCCAGCAGCTTAGCCCGGACAGCTACCGTCTACGAGCAGTACTTC	CASSLARTATVYEQYF
.	TRBD1	TRBV5-1	TRBJ1-4	TGCGCCAGCCGACCAGGGGGGCCGGTAACTAATGAAAAACTGTTTTTT	CASRPGGPVTNEKLFF
.	TRBD1	TRBV24-1	TRBJ1-2	TGTGCCACCAGTGACCCGGGACAGGGCGGAAGTGGCTACACCTTC	CATSDPGQGGSGYTF
.	.	TRBV5-1	TRBJ1-1	TGCGCCAGCAGCTTCCTAGAAGGGAGGGAAGCTTTCTTT	CASSFLEGREAFF